This TCR beta chain was sequenced for a study of cytotoxic CD8 clonotypes in ibrutinib-treated CLL. Regarding the study as a whole: Exceeding age-matched healthy donors, baseline clonality also tracked the counts of circulating CD8+ T cells. The public clonotypes identified were infrequent and showed contraction or stability on treatment.

The source of around 1.9 micrograms of genomic DNA for TCR beta libraries was cryopreserved PBMCs. Assay used: immunoSEQ multiplex PCR; TCRdb lists only in-frame clones, some missing. The sample carries some 35,000 clones, approximately 69% recorded once. Germline V gene lookup returns CDR1 SGHKS and CDR2 YYEKEE (reference sequence). J was trimmed by 9 bases and V by 0 bases; bases with no gene match: 7. The CDR3 consists of 14 residues. This clone was detected many times. Its cognate antigen is unknown. The V call is TRBV5-5, the J call TRBJ2-5; TRBD2 agrees at 8 bases. This clonotype was sampled from a human donor with chronic lymphocytic leukemia. The sample here was PBMCs, taken before ibrutinib treatment. Here the CDR3 DNA reads TGTGCCAGCAGCTTGGACGCGGGGGGTCCGGCCCAGTACTTC. It translates to CASSLDAGGPAQYF.